This TCR beta chain comes out of a study of identifying expanded T cells in peripheral blood. Study-wide results and limits: Technical replicates showed roughly 1.2 changed clones; two weeks about 16; four weeks 19. Approximately two-week clone count variance significantly increased as total template count grew.

Healthy donors had no documented immune events, such as infections, while sampled. Between the trimmed V and J ends, which lost 6 bases and 0 bases, there was a span of 13 bases. The CDR3 has 15 residues. In germline, CDR1 is MNHEY, CDR2 SVGAGI. Comment on this clone: The antigen is unknown.

TCRdb's copy holds only in-frame clones and misses some; the assay was immunoSEQ multiplex PCR. The sample carries about 83,000 clones, around 89% recorded once. The rearrangement uses TRBV6-5 and TRBJ2-3; a possible D gene is TRBD1 (5 bases). Sequencing was performed on blood. This receptor was taken from a person aged 18 to 70 in good health. The CDR3 spells CASRDTWGSTDTQYF. DNA for the CDR3: TGTGCCAGCAGGGATACATGGGGCAGCACAGATACGCAGTATTTT.